This TCR beta chain was observed in a study of blood T cell repertoires in COVID-19. Study-level background: Specimens from acute and convalescent COVID-19 originated in the United States, Italy and Spain. T cells, B-cell-depleted T cells, or PBMCs supplied cDNA or gDNA.

Cohort allocation depended upon clinical history that participants reported. Recovered status in Cohort 3 required two negative PCRs, clearance, or symptom resolution. Only in-frame clones appear in the TCRdb table, and some are missing; sequencing was by immunoSEQ multiplex PCR. The profile covers some 150,000 clones, with approximately 83% appearing a single time and approximately 10% taken by the ten largest. Germline CDR1 is SGDLS and CDR2 is YYNGEE. V shed 4 bases and J shed 4 bases, with 15 bases lying between them. CDR3 length equals 15 residues. V usage is TRBV9 and J usage is TRBJ2-4, with a tentative D call TRBD1 (6 bases). Sequencing used PBMCs or T cells enriched from blood (not recorded which). The sequence was collected from a man aged 50-60 years who had recovered from COVID-19. CDR3 sequence (DNA): TGTGCCAGCAGCCCCGCGGACAGTCCGAAAAACATTCAGTACTTC. Translating it yields CASSPADSPKNIQYF. Full variable domain (missing parts from reference TRBV9 and TRBJ2-4): DSGVTQTPKHLITATGQRVTLRCSPRSGDLSVYWYQQSLDQGLQFLIQYYNGEERAKGNILERFSAQQFPDLHSELNLSSLELGDSALYFCASSPADSPKNIQYFGAGTRLSVL.